This passage covers 15 T cell receptor beta chains from one sample sequenced in a study of cytomegalovirus exposure and HLA in healthy donors. The PCR contained 60 Vbeta and 13 Jbeta primers. Some clones are missing from TCRdb's copy, which holds only in-frame ones; the method was immunoSEQ multiplex PCR. This sample has more than 85,000 clones; over 65% occur once, and the top ten carry around 15%. Sequencing was carried out using PBMCs. Receptors were obtained from a man in his thirties or forties in good health and CMV-seropositive.

Only one count was recorded for this clone. The DNA of the CDR3 is TGCGCCAGCACCCTACACAGGGGGCGGAACACTGAAGCTTTCTTT. This sequence encodes CASTLHRGRNTEAFF. V is TRBV5-1 and J is TRBJ1-1, with 9 positions matching TRBD1. J was trimmed by 1 base and V by 6 bases; bases with no gene match: 7. The CDR3 runs to 15 residues. Germline CDR1 SGHRS, CDR2 YFSETQ.

The chain is built from TRBV5-6 and TRBJ2-1, with a weak D call TRBD2 (5 bases). Germline V lookup: CDR1 SGHDT, CDR2 YYEEEE. The CDR3 loop spans 12 amino acids. Between the trimmed V and J ends, which lost 4 bases and 6 bases, there was a span of 8 bases. As DNA, the CDR3 is TGTGCCAGCAGCCCGGGGATCAATGAGCAGTTCTTC. Translating it yields CASSPGINEQFF.

The chain joins TRBV9 to TRBJ2-7, with 8 nucleotides matching TRBD1. The trim removed 0 bases at V and 2 bases at J, leaving 7 bases unmatched. The CDR3 is 16 amino acids. Germline V gives CDR1 SGDLS, CDR2 YYNGEE. CDR3 DNA: TGTGCCAGCAGCGTAGGGCGAGGGACAGGTGCCTACGAGCAGTACTTC. As protein: CASSVGRGTGAYEQYF.

This clone was observed once. The gene calls are TRBV5-4 and TRBJ2-7; TRBD1 matches at 12 bases. Germline V gene data show CDR1 as SGHNT and CDR2 as YYREEE (reference sequence). This CDR3 has 18 amino acids. Losses at the gene ends were 3 bases for V and 10 bases for J; bases not matched to a gene: 20. CDR3 coding DNA: TGTGCCAGCAGCTGGGGACAGGGGGCCTTGCGAGAAATACGAGAACAGTACTTC. Translated: CASSWGQGALREIREQYF.

Written as DNA, the CDR3 is TGTGCCAGCAGTCCGCAGACCTACGAGCAGTACTTC. Encoded protein: CASSPQTYEQYF. This chain joins TRBV6-6 and TRBJ2-7; D not resolved. Germline-derived CDR1 and CDR2 are MNHNY and SVGAGI (reference sequence). V lost 5 bases to trimming and J lost 2 bases, with 7 bases between them. CDR3 length: 12 residues.

This chain links TRBV28 with TRBJ1-1, with a possible D match to TRBD1 (5 bases). Germline V gives CDR1 MDHEN, CDR2 SYDVKM. The CDR3 length is 14 residues. Trimming pared 3 bases from V and 4 bases from J, leaving 12 bases between. The chain's CDR3 is CASSFGTQVTEAFF. Here the CDR3 DNA reads TGTGCCAGCAGTTTCGGGACTCAAGTCACTGAAGCTTTCTTT.

The V gene is TRBV29-1, the J gene TRBJ2-7; the match to TRBD1 covers 9 bases. The V segment lost 4 bases and the J segment 9 bases; nucleotides outside the gene matches: 10. Germline V gene sequence: CDR1 SQVTM, CDR2 ANQGSEA. The CDR3 loop spans 13 amino acids. The CDR3 sequence is CSVGDRASPWQYF. CDR3 DNA: TGCAGCGTTGGGGACAGGGCCTCCCCATGGCAGTACTTC.

V is TRBV28 and J is TRBJ1-3, with D maybe TRBD1 (5 bases). V was pared by 2 bases and J by 0 bases, with 11 bases between. CDR1 is MDHEN, CDR2 SYDVKM, per germline. The CDR3 totals 16 residues. In DNA, the CDR3 is TGTGCCAGCAGTTTAGACGCAGGGCGCTCTGGAAACACCATATATTTT. This sequence encodes CASSLDAGRSGNTIYF.

This clone showed up just once. This chain connects TRBV7-8 to TRBJ1-1; no firm D call. The CDR3 has 11 amino acids. Germline V lookup: CDR1 SGHVS, CDR2 FQNEAQ. V lost 5 bases, J lost 7 bases, and 8 bases lay in between. The CDR3: CASSPPGEAFF. CDR3 DNA sequence: TGTGCCAGCAGCCCCCCGGGTGAAGCTTTCTTT.

This chain links TRBV29-1 with TRBJ2-3, with D possibly matching TRBD1 (6 bases). Deletions cut 5 bases from V and 5 bases from J, with 17 bases between. The CDR3 is 14 amino acids. Germline values: CDR1 SQVTM, CDR2 ANQGSEA. CDR3 protein: CSVSEPPGEDTQYF. CDR3 nucleotides: TGCAGCGTTTCGGAGCCCCCAGGGGAAGATACGCAGTATTTT.

V usage is TRBV9 and J usage is TRBJ2-5, with D perhaps TRBD2 (5 bases). The germline CDR1 and CDR2 sequences are SGDLS and YYNGEE. The V end lost 1 base, the J end lost 11 bases, and 15 bases lay between the germline ends. The CDR3 length is 13 residues. CDR3 region: CASSVRPIGEQYF. CDR3 DNA: TGTGCCAGCAGCGTAAGACCTATCGGGGAGCAGTACTTC.

In its sample, this clone was seen a few times. The rearrangement links TRBV11-2 to TRBJ1-5; TRBD1 might be the D (6 bases). Per germline, CDR1 SGHAT and CDR2 FQNNGV. The V end was cut by 11 bases, the J end by 7 bases, with 18 bases between. There are 13 residues in the CDR3. CDR3 DNA sequence: TGTGCCTCCGAGGGGGGGGCCGGACAGCCCCAGCATTTT. This gives the protein CASEGGAGQPQHF.

The rearrangement links TRBV7-9 to TRBJ1-2; TRBD1 matches at 8 bases. V lost 3 bases and J lost 4; bases outside the gene matches: 7. The V gene's germline CDR1 is SEHNR and CDR2 FQNEAQ (reference sequence). CDR3 size: 15 residues. The CDR3 sequence is CASSFPGGATYGYTF. For the CDR3, the DNA is TGTGCCAGCAGCTTCCCAGGGGGCGCGACCTATGGCTACACCTTC.

V is TRBV5-4 and J is TRBJ2-1, with D perhaps TRBD1 (6 bases). CDR1 SGHNT and CDR2 YYREEE come from the germline V gene (reference sequence). V was pared by 1 base and J by 3 bases, with 26 bases between. CDR3 length equals 20 residues. The CDR3 nucleotides read TGTGCCAGCAGCTTGTATCCCTTGACAGGCGACAATACCTACTACAATGAGCAGTTCTTC. It specifies CASSLYPLTGDNTYYNEQFF.

V is TRBV7-2 and J is TRBJ1-4, with TRBD1 identical over 10 bases. Losses at the gene ends were 5 bases for V and 8 bases for J; bases not matched to a gene: 5. This CDR3 spans 14 amino acids. Germline V lookup: CDR1 SGHTA, CDR2 FQGNSA. CDR3 loop: CASSPRDRGEKLFF. Here the CDR3 DNA reads TGTGCCAGCAGCCCCCGGGACAGGGGCGAAAAACTGTTTTTT.